The 22 T cell receptor beta chains below come from one sample, sequenced in a study of molecular identifiers for immune sequencing clone quantification. MiXCR, applied by TCRdb to the PCR reads, yields one record per CDR3 protein. The sample consists of several thousand distinct CDR3 sequences, 35% of them appearing once. The source material was naive CD8+ T cells from blood, with Jurkat cell RNA spiked in. This sample's subset: FACS-sorted CD8+CD4-CCR7+CD45RA+ naive T cells. The receptor source for this set is a human donor in good health. Some libraries in this study had Jurkat cell RNA spiked in.

The table lists this clonotype with a few counts. The V and J genes are TRBV13 and TRBJ1-1; 7 positions match TRBD1. Germline CDR1 reads PRHDT; CDR2 reads FYEKMQ (reference sequence). There are 17 residues in the CDR3. V lost 2 bases and J lost 2; bases outside the gene matches: 11. The CDR3 DNA follows: TGTGCCAGCAGCTTACCCTTCGGGACAGTGAGAAACACTGAAGCTTTCTTT. This gives the protein CASSLPFGTVRNTEAFF. Filled out from reference TRBV13 and TRBJ1-1, the complete variable domain reads AAGVIQSPRHLIKEKRETATLKCYPIPRHDTVYWYQQGPGQDPQFLISFYEKMQSDKGSIPDRFSAQQFSDYHSELNMSSLELGDSALYFCASSLPFGTVRNTEAFFGQGTRLTVV.

The V gene is TRBV7-9, the J gene TRBJ2-1, with 8 bases identical to TRBD1. The CDR3 covers 16 residues. J was trimmed by 4 bases and V by 5 bases; bases with no gene match: 10. Germline lookup yields CDR1 SEHNR and CDR2 FQNEAQ (reference sequence). Here the CDR3 DNA reads TGTGCCAGCAGCAAACGACAGGGGTCGCCGTACAATGAGCAGTTCTTC. Protein product: CASSKRQGSPYNEQFF.

This clonotype was detected a few times. The chain carries TRBV7-9 and TRBJ2-3; tentatively, D is TRBD2 (6 bases). Deletions cut 11 bases from V and 0 bases from J, with 15 bases between. Germline lookup yields CDR1 SEHNR and CDR2 FQNEAQ (reference sequence). The CDR3 is 14 amino acids. The CDR3 here is CAQVGGASTDTQYF. The CDR3, as DNA: TGTGCCCAGGTGGGCGGGGCGAGCACAGATACGCAGTATTTT.

The table lists this clonotype with a few counts. The V and J genes are TRBV28 and TRBJ1-4; D ambiguous. Germline CDR1 is MDHEN and CDR2 is SYDVKM. Trimming removed 6 bases from V and 0 bases from J, with 11 bases in between. The CDR3 extends over 15 amino acids. The CDR3 here is CASRRVHATNEKLFF. The CDR3 nucleotides read TGTGCCAGCAGGAGAGTACATGCAACTAATGAAAAACTGTTTTTT.

With respect to this clonotype: It is likely a read error, because the conserved phenylalanine at the end of the CDR3 is missing. The chain employs TRBV20-1 and TRBJ2-1; D is undetermined. CDR1 DFQATT and CDR2 SNEGSKA come from the germline V gene (reference sequence). V lost 5 bases, J lost 10 bases, and 21 bases lay in between. This CDR3 comprises 14 residues. The CDR3 sequence: CSAVDSAAKEEQFY. CDR3 DNA sequence: TGCAGTGCTGTTGACTCCGCCGCGAAGGAAGAGCAGTTCTAC.

Comments on this clonotype: This may come from a read error, since a much larger clone is one base off. This rearrangement joins TRBV7-6 to TRBJ2-3, with 9 bases that match TRBD1. J lost 2 bases, V lost 8 bases, and 23 bases had no gene match. The CDR3 length is 20 residues. Germline-derived CDR1 and CDR2 are SGHVS and FNYEAQ. DNA for the CDR3: TGTGCCAGCGGCTCCACGGTGTGGGGTGTCGGGACAGGGCCCACAGATACGCAGTATTTT. As protein: CASGSTVWGVGTGPTDTQYF.

This clonotype is judged medium-sized. This chain joins TRBV7-9 and TRBJ2-7; D is unclear. V was pared by 6 bases and J by 3 bases, with 12 bases between. This CDR3 comprises 13 residues. CDR1 and CDR2 (germline): SEHNR, FQNEAQ (reference sequence). The DNA of the CDR3 is TGTGCCAGCAGGTCCCAGCTGGACTACGAGCAGTACTTC. Encoded protein: CASRSQLDYEQYF.

The chain links TRBV27 to TRBJ1-5, with TRBD1 matching over 7 bases. Germline trimming cut 5 bases from V and 4 bases from J; bases unmatched to any gene: 8. The CDR3 totals 15 residues. The germline V gene encodes CDR1 MNHEY and CDR2 SMNVEV (reference sequence). The CDR3: CASSPEGARNQPQHF. The CDR3 DNA follows: TGTGCCAGCAGTCCCGAGGGGGCGCGAAATCAGCCCCAGCATTTT.

Of note for this clonotype: Since the CDR3 does not end with the conserved phenylalanine or tryptophan, this likely comes from a read error. The genes are TRBV13 and TRBJ1-5; the D is unclear. The CDR3 has 12 amino acids. V was cut by 5 bases and J by 6 bases, with 8 bases left in between. Germline-derived CDR1 and CDR2 are PRHDT and FYEKMQ (reference sequence). CDR3 nucleotide sequence: TGTGCCAGCAGCCCGGGAAGTCAGCCCCAGCATTAT. As protein: CASSPGSQPQHY.

The chain joins TRBV6-5 to TRBJ2-7; D may correspond to TRBD1 or TRBD2 (5 bases each). Per germline, CDR1 MNHEY and CDR2 SVGAGI. There are 18 residues in the CDR3. V was shortened by 2 bases and J by 9 bases, with 29 bases between the two germline ends. CDR3 bases: TGTGCCAGCAGTTACGGTCTCAGGTTGGGGACGAACTCCCACGGGCAGTACTTC. Amino acids: CASSYGLRLGTNSHGQYF.

The CDR3 DNA is TGTGCCAGTAGTATCGGGACAGGGACCTACGAGCAGTACTTC. This gives the protein CASSIGTGTYEQYF. V gene TRBV19 combines with J gene TRBJ2-7; 9 bases line up with TRBD1. CDR1 is LNHDA, CDR2 SQIVND, per germline (reference sequence). This CDR3 region has 14 residues. J lost 2 bases, V lost 3 bases, and 2 bases had no gene match.

This clonotype was detected a few times. The rearrangement joins TRBV11-2 to TRBJ2-7; the D call may be TRBD1 or TRBD2 (5 bases each). The CDR3 has 12 amino acids. Germline V gives CDR1 SGHAT, CDR2 FQNNGV. The V end was cut by 5 bases, the J end by 6 bases, with 11 bases between. The CDR3 loop is CASSPGTREQYF. The CDR3 DNA is TGTGCCAGCAGCCCAGGGACCCGCGAGCAGTACTTC.

This clonotype has more than one count but fewer than ten. This chain links TRBV9 with TRBJ2-5; D unclear. The CDR3 is 13 residues long. Germline V gives CDR1 SGDLS, CDR2 YYNGEE. V lost 3 bases and J lost 4, with 10 bases in between. Here the CDR3 reads CASSGRPLETQYF. The DNA of the CDR3 is TGTGCCAGCAGCGGGAGACCGCTAGAGACCCAGTACTTC.

This clonotype showed up just a few times. The V call is TRBV28, the J call TRBJ2-1; D is undetermined. From germline, CDR1 is MDHEN and CDR2 SYDVKM. V lost 7 bases, J lost 7 bases, and 17 bases lay in between. The CDR3 loop spans 14 amino acids. DNA for the CDR3: TGTGCCAGCAAGGAATTCTGGGGTAGTAATGAGCAGTTCTTC. Protein sequence: CASKEFWGSNEQFF. Drawing the rest from reference TRBV28 and TRBJ2-1, the complete variable domain is DVKVTQSSRYLVKRTGEKVFLECVQDMDHENMFWYRQDPGLGLRLIYFSYDVKMKEKGDIPEGYSVSREKKERFSLILESASTNQTSMYLCASKEFWGSNEQFFGPGTRLTVL.

This clonotype counts as medium-sized. The chain recombines TRBV5-1 with TRBJ2-3, with D perhaps TRBD1 or TRBD2 (6 bases each). The germline CDR1 and CDR2 sequences are SGHRS and YFSETQ. V lost 4 bases and J lost 2, with 14 bases in between. The CDR3 loop spans 15 amino acids. The CDR3 here is CASSGRRGATDTQYF. CDR3 sequence (DNA): TGCGCCAGCAGCGGACGAAGGGGGGCCACAGATACGCAGTATTTT. Using reference TRBV5-1 and TRBJ2-3 for the parts outside the CDR3, the full variable domain is KAGVTQTPRYLIKTRGQQVTLSCSPISGHRSVSWYQQTPGQGLQFLFEYFSETQRNKGNFPGRFSGRQFSNSRSEMNVSTLELGDSALYLCASSGRRGATDTQYFGPGTRLTVL.

With respect to this clonotype: A much larger clonotype is one base distant, so this may be a read error. The CDR3 sequence is CASSLEVDSQDPQYF. CDR3 DNA: TGCGCCAGCAGCTTGGAAGTTGATAGTCAAGATCCGCAGTATTTT. J is TRBJ2-3 and V is TRBV5-1; D gene uncertain. CDR3 length equals 15 residues. In germline, CDR1 is SGHRS, CDR2 YFSETQ.

The table lists this clonotype with a few counts. V is TRBV11-2 and J is TRBJ2-7; D gene uncertain. Germline V lookup: CDR1 SGHAT, CDR2 FQNNGV. The V gene lost 10 bases and the J gene lost 2 bases, with 6 bases spanning the gap. This CDR3 has 10 residues. The CDR3 DNA is TGTGCCACCGGAGCCTACGAGCAGTACTTC. The encoded protein is CATGAYEQYF.

By share of the sample, this clonotype is medium-sized (0.01 to 0.1%). The chain links TRBV27 to TRBJ1-5; D ambiguous. Germline values: CDR1 MNHEY, CDR2 SMNVEV (reference sequence). Between the trimmed V and J ends, which lost 2 bases and 3 bases, there was a span of 14 bases. This CDR3 is 16 amino acids long. For the CDR3, the DNA is TGTGCCAGCAGTTTACGCGGGGTAACCCTCAATCAGCCCCAGCATTTT. Protein: CASSLRGVTLNQPQHF.

Worth noting for this clonotype: In this CDR3 the conserved last residue, phenylalanine or tryptophan, is missing, so a read error is likely. This chain connects TRBV28 to TRBJ2-7; perhaps TRBD2 as D (6 bases). The V gene's germline CDR1 is MDHEN and CDR2 SYDVKM. There are 15 residues in the CDR3. The V end was cut by 4 bases, the J end by 2 bases, with 15 bases between. CDR3 protein: CASSSRQGRTYEQYS. CDR3 bases: TGTGCCAGCAGTTCCCGACAAGGGAGGACCTACGAGCAGTACTCC.

As to this clonotype: The junction differs from germline at one of its ends, possibly a read error. This chain links TRBV12-3 or TRBV12-4 with TRBJ2-1; D is unclear. The CDR3 is 15 amino acids. CDR3 DNA sequence: TGTGCCAGCAGCTCCAACTTCATACAACCCAATGAGCCGTTCTTC. It yields the protein CASSSNFIQPNEPFF.

This clonotype qualifies as medium-sized. The V and J genes are TRBV7-6 and TRBJ1-5; the D is unclear. Trimming removed 3 bases at V and 2 bases at J, with 14 bases between. Germline CDR1 reads SGHVS; CDR2 reads FNYEAQ. The CDR3 extends over 16 amino acids. The CDR3 protein is CASSLKGPGGNQPQHF. CDR3 coding DNA: TGTGCCAGCAGCTTGAAAGGGCCCGGGGGCAATCAGCCCCAGCATTTT.

Points on this clonotype: Just one base apart from a much larger clone, this may be a read error. The chain joins TRBV12-3 or TRBV12-4 to TRBJ2-3; D is possibly TRBD1 (5 bases). CDR3 size: 14 residues. The CDR3 sequence is CASNGHGRTDTQCF. The CDR3 bases are TGTGCCAGCAACGGACATGGGCGCACAGATACGCAGTGTTTT.